This TCR beta chain was sequenced in a study of blood T cells in healthy people across ages. General observations from the study: With naive T cell percentage, TCR beta diversity showed a strong correlation. No one knew whether donors had CMV, which possibly confounded expanded clonotype changes. Donors of long life had a larger count of naive CD4+ cells and greater diversity than aged donors.

For the second PCR, which ran for about 6 to 11 cycles, a sample-barcoded 5' primer and a J-beta primer mix were used. Each of the samples gave a minimum of 2.5 million paired-end reads that contained CDR3. TCRdb analysed the 5' RACE reads with MiXCR anew, one entry per CDR3 protein. The sample lists approximately 2,000,000 distinct CDR3 sequences; roughly two fifths were seen once. For this clonotype: What it binds is unknown.

This CDR3 region has 14 residues. Per germline, CDR1 SGHTA and CDR2 FQGNSA. The germline V and J ends were trimmed by 5 bases and 3 bases, with 14 bases remaining between them. Source material: blood. This clonotype originated in a human donor in good health. V usage is TRBV7-2 and J usage is TRBJ2-7; the D gene is possibly TRBD1 (6 bases). CDR3 loop: CASSVRMDSYEQYF. The CDR3, as DNA: TGTGCCAGCAGCGTCCGGATGGACAGCTACGAGCAGTACTTC.